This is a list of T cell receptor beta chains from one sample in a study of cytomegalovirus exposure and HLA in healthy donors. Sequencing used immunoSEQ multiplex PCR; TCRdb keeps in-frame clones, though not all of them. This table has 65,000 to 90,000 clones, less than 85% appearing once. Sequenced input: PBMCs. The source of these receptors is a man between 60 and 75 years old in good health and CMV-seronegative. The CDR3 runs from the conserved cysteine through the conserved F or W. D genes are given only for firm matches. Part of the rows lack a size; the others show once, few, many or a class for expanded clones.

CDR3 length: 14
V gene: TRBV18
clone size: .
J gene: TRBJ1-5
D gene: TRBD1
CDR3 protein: CASSLDRGRQPQHF
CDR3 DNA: TGTGCCAGCTCACTGGACAGGGGGCGACAGCCCCAGCATTTT

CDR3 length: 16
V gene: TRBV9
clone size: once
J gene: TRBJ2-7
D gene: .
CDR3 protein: CASSEGGRRFSYEQYF
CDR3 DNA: TGTGCCAGCAGCGAGGGAGGACGCCGGTTCTCCTACGAGCAGTACTTC

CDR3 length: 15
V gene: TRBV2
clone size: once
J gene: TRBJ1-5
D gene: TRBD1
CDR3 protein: CASSVDRGGNQPQHF
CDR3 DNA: TGTGCCAGCAGTGTGGACAGGGGTGGCAATCAGCCCCAGCATTTT

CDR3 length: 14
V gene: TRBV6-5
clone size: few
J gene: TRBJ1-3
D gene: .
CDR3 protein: CASSYAGAGNTIYF
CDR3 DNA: TGTGCCAGCAGTTACGCAGGTGCAGGAAACACCATATATTTT

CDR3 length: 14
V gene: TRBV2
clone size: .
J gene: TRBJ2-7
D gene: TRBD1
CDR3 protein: CASRGTGTTYEQYF
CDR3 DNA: TGTGCCAGCAGGGGGACAGGGACGACCTACGAGCAGTACTTC

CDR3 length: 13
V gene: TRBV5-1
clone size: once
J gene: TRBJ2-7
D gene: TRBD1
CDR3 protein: CASSLQGFHEQYF
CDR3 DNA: TGCGCCAGCAGCCTACAGGGGTTCCACGAGCAGTACTTC

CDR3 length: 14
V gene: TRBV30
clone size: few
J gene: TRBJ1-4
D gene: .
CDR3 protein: CAWSVGQGHEKLFF
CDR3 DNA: TGTGCCTGGAGTGTAGGGCAGGGTCATGAAAAACTGTTTTTT

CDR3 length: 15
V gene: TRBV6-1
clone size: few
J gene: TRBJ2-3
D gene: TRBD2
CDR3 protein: CASSGVAGGADTQYF
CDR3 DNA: TGTGCCAGCAGTGGAGTAGCGGGGGGCGCAGATACGCAGTATTTT

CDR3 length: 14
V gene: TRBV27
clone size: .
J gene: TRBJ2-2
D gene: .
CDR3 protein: CASSLFQSAGELFF
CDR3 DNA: TGTGCCAGCAGTTTATTTCAGTCCGCCGGGGAGCTGTTTTTT

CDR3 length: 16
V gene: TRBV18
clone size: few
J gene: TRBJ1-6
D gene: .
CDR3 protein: CASSPDRSSYNSPLHF
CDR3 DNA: TGTGCCAGCTCACCCGACAGGAGCTCCTATAATTCACCCCTCCACTTT

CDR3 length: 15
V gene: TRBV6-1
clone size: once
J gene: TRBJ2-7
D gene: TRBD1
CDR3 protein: CASSLSRDSSYEQYF
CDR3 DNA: TGTGCCAGCAGCCTATCCCGGGACAGTTCCTACGAGCAGTACTTC

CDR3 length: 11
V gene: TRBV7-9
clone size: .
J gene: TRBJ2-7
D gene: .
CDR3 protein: CASTLSYEQYF
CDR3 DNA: TGTGCCAGCACCCTCTCCTACGAGCAGTACTTC

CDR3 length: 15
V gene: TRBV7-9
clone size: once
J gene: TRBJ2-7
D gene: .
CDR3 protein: CASSRDVVSYYEQYF
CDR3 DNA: TGTGCCAGCAGCCGGGATGTGGTTAGTTACTACGAGCAGTACTTC

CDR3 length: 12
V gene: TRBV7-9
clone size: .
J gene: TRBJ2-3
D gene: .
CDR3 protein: CASGRAQDTQYF
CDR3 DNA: TGTGCCAGCGGCAGGGCCCAAGATACGCAGTATTTT

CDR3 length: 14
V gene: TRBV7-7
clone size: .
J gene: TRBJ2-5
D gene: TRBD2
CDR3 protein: CASSLGLAGETQYF
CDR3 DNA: TGTGCCAGCAGCCTGGGACTAGCAGGCGAGACCCAGTACTTC

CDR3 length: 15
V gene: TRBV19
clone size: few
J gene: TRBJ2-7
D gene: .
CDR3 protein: CASSTGAPYSYEQYF
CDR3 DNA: TGTGCCAGTAGTACAGGGGCCCCTTACTCCTACGAGCAGTACTTC

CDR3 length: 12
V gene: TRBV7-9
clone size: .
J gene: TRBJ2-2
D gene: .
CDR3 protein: CASSFGGGELFF
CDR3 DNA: TGTGCCAGCAGCTTTGGAGGCGGGGAGCTGTTTTTT

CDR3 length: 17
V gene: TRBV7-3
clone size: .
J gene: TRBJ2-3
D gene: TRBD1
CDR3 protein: CASSRGPSGTGGDTQYF
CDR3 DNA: TGTGCCAGCAGTCGGGGGCCCTCCGGGACAGGGGGAGATACGCAGTATTTT

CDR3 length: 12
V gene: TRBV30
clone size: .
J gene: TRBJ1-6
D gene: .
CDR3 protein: CAWSVQNSPLHF
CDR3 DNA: TGTGCCTGGAGTGTACAGAATTCACCCCTCCACTTT

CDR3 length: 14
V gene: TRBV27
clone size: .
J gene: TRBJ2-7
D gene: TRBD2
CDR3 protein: CAARAAGGDYEQYF
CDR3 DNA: TGTGCCGCCCGGGCGGCGGGGGGAGACTACGAGCAGTACTTC

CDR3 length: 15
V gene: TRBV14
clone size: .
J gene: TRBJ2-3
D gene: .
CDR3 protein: CASSQELAGMDTQYF
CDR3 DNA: TGTGCCAGCAGCCAAGAACTGGCAGGGATGGATACGCAGTATTTT

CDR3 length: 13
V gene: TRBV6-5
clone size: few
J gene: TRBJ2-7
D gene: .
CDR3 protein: CASSYGGYYEQYF
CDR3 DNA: TGTGCCAGCAGTTACGGGGGCTACTACGAGCAGTACTTC

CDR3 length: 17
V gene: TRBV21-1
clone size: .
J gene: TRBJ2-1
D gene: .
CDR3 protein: CASSKRKNSGSHNEQFF
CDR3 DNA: TGTGCCAGCAGCAAGCGAAAAAATAGCGGGTCCCATAATGAGCAGTTCTTC

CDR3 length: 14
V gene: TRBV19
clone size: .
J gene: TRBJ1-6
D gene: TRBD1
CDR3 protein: CASSQGVENSPLHF
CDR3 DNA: TGTGCCAGTAGTCAGGGGGTAGAGAATTCACCCCTCCACTTT

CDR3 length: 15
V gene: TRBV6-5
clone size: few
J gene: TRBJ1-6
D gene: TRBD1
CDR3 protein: CASNNIQGARSPLHF
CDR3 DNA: TGTGCCAGCAACAACATACAGGGGGCCAGGTCACCCCTCCACTTT

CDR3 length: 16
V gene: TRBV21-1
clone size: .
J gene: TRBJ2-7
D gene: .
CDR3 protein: CASSKEGSGVPYEQYF
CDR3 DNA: TGTGCCAGCAGCAAAGAAGGCTCGGGGGTCCCCTACGAGCAGTACTTC

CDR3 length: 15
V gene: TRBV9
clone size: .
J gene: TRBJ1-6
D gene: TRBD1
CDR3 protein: CASSARQGGTSPLHF
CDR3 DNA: TGTGCCAGCAGCGCACGACAGGGGGGAACTTCACCCCTCCACTTT

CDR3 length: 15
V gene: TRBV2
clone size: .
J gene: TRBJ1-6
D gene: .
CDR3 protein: CASSEGRQGGSPLHF
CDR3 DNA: TGTGCCAGCAGTGAGGGAAGGCAGGGAGGTTCACCCCTCCACTTT

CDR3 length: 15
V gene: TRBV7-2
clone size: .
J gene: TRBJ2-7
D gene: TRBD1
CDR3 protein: CASSLGTGWAYEQYF
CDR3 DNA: TGTGCCAGCAGCTTAGGGACAGGGTGGGCCTACGAGCAGTACTTC

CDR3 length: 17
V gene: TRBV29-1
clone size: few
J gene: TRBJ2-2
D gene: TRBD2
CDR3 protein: CSVAGTSGGPNTGELFF
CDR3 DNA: TGCAGCGTTGCCGGGACTAGCGGGGGGCCGAACACCGGGGAGCTGTTTTTT

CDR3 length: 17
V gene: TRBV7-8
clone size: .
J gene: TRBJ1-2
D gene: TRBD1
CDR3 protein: CASSFTPGGISNYGYTF
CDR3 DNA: TGTGCCAGCAGCTTTACTCCAGGGGGGATTTCTAACTATGGCTACACCTTC

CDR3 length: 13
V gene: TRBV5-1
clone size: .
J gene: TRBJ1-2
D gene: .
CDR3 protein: CASSLEGSYGYTF
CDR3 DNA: TGCGCCAGCAGCTTAGAGGGATCCTATGGCTACACCTTC

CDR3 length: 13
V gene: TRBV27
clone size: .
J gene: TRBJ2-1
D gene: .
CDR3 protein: CASSLDRYNEQFF
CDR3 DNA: TGTGCCAGCAGTTTAGACAGGTACAATGAGCAGTTCTTC

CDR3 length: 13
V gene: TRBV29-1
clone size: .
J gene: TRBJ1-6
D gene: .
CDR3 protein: CSARGSYNSPLHF
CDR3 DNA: TGCAGCGCCCGAGGATCCTATAATTCACCCCTCCACTTT

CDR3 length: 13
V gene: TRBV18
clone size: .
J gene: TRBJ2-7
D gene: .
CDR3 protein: CATGGAGSYEQYF
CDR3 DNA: TGTGCCACTGGGGGGGCCGGGTCCTACGAGCAGTACTTC

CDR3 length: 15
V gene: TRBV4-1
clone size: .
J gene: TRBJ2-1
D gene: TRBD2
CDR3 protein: CASSLNSGGANEQFF
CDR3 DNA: TGCGCCAGCAGCCTGAATAGCGGGGGGGCCAATGAGCAGTTCTTC

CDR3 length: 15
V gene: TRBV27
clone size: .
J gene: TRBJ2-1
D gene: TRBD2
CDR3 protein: CASSLSGGGAYEQFF
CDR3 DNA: TGTGCCAGCAGTTTAAGTGGCGGGGGGGCATATGAGCAGTTCTTC

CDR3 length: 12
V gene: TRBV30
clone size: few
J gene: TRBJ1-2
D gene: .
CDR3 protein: CAWGLGLHGYTF
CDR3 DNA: TGTGCCTGGGGACTGGGTCTCCATGGCTACACCTTC

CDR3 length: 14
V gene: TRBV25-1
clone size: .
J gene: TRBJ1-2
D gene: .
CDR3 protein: CASSGHRVFHGYTF
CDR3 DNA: TGTGCCAGCAGTGGGCACAGGGTCTTCCATGGCTACACCTTC

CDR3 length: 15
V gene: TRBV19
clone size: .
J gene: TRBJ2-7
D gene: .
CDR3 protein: CASSIGRASSYEQYF
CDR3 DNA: TGTGCCAGTAGTATAGGGCGGGCGAGCTCCTACGAGCAGTACTTC

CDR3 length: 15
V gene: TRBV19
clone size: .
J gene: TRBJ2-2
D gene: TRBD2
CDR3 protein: CASTAAGADTGELFF
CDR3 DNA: TGTGCCAGTACCGCAGCGGGGGCCGACACCGGGGAGCTGTTTTTT

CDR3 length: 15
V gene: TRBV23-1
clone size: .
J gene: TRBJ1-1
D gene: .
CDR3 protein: CASSQNDRRDTEAFF
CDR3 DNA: TGCGCCAGCAGCCAAAACGACAGAAGGGACACTGAAGCTTTCTTT

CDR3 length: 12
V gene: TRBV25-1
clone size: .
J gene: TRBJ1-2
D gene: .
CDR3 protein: CASSEYEGVRTF
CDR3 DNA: TGTGCCAGCAGTGAATATGAGGGAGTCAGGACCTTC

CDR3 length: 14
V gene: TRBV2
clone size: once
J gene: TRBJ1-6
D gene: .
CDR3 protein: CASSEEFQATPLHF
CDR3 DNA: TGTGCCAGCAGTGAAGAGTTCCAGGCGACGCCCCTCCACTTT

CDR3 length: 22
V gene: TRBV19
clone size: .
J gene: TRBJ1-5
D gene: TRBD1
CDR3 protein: CARVFGDRGQVVGEDDNQPQHF
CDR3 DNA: TGTGCCAGAGTATTTGGTGACAGGGGGCAGGTAGTGGGCGAGGATGACAATCAGCCCCAGCATTTT

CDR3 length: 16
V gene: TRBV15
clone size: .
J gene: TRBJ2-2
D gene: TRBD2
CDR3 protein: CATSEGLGTFTGELFF
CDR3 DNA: TGTGCCACCAGCGAGGGACTAGGGACTTTCACCGGGGAGCTGTTTTTT

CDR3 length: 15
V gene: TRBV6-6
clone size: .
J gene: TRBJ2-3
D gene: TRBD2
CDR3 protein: CASSYQAGSTDTQYF
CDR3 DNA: TGTGCCAGCAGTTATCAAGCGGGGAGCACAGATACGCAGTATTTT

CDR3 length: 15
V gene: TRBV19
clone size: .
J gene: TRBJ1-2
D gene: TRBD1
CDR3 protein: CASIVSTGGRYGYTF
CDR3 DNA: TGTGCCAGTATCGTGTCGACAGGGGGCCGGTATGGCTACACCTTC

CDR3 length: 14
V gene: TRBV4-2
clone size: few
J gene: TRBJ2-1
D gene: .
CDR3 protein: CASSQDLSYNEQFF
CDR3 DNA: TGTGCCAGCAGCCAAGACCTCTCCTACAATGAGCAGTTCTTC

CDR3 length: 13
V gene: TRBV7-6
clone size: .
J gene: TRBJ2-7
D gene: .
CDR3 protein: CASSIGGRYEQYF
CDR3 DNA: TGTGCCAGCAGCATAGGGGGGCGCTACGAGCAGTACTTC

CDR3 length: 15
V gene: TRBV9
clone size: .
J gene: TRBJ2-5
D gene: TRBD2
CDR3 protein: CASSVGGGARETQYF
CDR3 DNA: TGTGCCAGCAGCGTAGGCGGGGGGGCTCGGGAGACCCAGTACTTC

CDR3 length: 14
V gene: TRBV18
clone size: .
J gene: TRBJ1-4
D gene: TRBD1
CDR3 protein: CASSPTGGHEKLFF
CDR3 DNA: TGTGCCAGCTCACCAACAGGGGGCCATGAAAAACTGTTTTTT

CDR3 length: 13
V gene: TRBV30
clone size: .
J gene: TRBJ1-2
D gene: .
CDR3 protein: CAWSLADFYGYTF
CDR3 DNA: TGTGCCTGGAGTCTGGCCGACTTCTATGGCTACACCTTC

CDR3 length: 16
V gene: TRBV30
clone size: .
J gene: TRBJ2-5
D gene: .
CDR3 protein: CAWSLRGRGQQETQYF
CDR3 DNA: TGTGCCTGGAGTCTCAGGGGTCGGGGTCAACAAGAGACCCAGTACTTC

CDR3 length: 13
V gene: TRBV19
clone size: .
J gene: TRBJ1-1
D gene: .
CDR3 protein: CASSATSNTEAFF
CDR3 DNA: TGTGCCAGTAGTGCGACATCGAACACTGAAGCTTTCTTT

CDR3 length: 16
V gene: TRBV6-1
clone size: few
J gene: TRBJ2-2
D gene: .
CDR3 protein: CASSEYGTSFTGELFF
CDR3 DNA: TGTGCCAGCAGTGAATACGGGACATCATTCACCGGGGAGCTGTTTTTT

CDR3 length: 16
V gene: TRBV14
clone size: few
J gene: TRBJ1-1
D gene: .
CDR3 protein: CASSQVAGTLNTEAFF
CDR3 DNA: TGTGCCAGCAGCCAAGTTGCGGGTACCCTGAACACTGAAGCTTTCTTT

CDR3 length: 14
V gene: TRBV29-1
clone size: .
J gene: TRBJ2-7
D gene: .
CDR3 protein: CSAGGRTDRDEQYF
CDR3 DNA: TGCAGCGCTGGGGGAAGGACAGATCGGGACGAGCAGTACTTC

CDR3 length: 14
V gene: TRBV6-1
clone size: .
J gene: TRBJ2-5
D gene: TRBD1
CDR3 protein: CASRETGTGGTQYF
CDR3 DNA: TGTGCCAGCAGAGAGACCGGGACAGGGGGGACCCAGTACTTC

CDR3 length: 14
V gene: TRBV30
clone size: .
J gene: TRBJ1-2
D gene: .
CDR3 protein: CAWSVGRGYYGYTF
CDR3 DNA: TGTGCCTGGAGTGTGGGAAGGGGCTACTATGGCTACACCTTC